This entry is about one TCR beta chain. Its antigen is unidentified. Assay used: immunoSEQ multiplex PCR; TCRdb lists only in-frame clones, some missing. This table holds tens of thousands of clones, 85% to 90% found once. The sample is drawn from a study of cytomegalovirus exposure and HLA in healthy donors. Study-wide points: Reports credit the classifier with highly specific, highly sensitive diagnosis of cytomegalovirus status.

The CDR3 covers 16 residues. Trimming at V came to 4 bases and at J to 2 bases, leaving 6 bases not matched to a gene. Germline CDR1 and CDR2: SGHAT and FQDESV (reference sequence). V and J are TRBV11-1 and TRBJ2-3; TRBD2 aligns across 10 bases. The source material was PBMCs. This receptor was identified in a young woman in good health and CMV-seronegative. CDR3 sequence: CASSSGLADFTDTQYF. CDR3 DNA sequence: TGTGCCAGCAGCTCCGGACTAGCGGACTTCACAGATACGCAGTATTTT.